The 27 T cell receptor beta chains in this list originate from one sample, sequenced in a study of a mutant IDH1 vaccine in newly diagnosed glioma. Time point given: baseline, week 1 (first vaccination visit). Noted treatment: pre-vaccination baseline after standard-of-care therapy. Sequenced by immunoSEQ multiplex PCR; TCRdb stores in-frame clones only, minus some. This sample has roughly 70,000 clones, with 70% to 90% found just once. The material sequenced was PBMCs, taken from a glioma patient treated with radiotherapy, temozolomide or both. The receptors were gathered from a man aged 30 to 39 with glioma.

The chain joins TRBV6-5 to TRBJ1-5, with D maybe TRBD1 (6 bases). The V and J ends lost 4 bases and 6 bases respectively, with 13 bases between them. The CDR3 runs 14 residues. Looked up from germline, CDR1 is MNHEY and CDR2 is SVGAGI. The chain's CDR3 is CASSSQQGSQPQHF. As DNA, the CDR3 is TGTGCCAGCAGTTCCCAACAGGGCTCTCAGCCCCAGCATTTT.

J is TRBJ2-1 and V is TRBV19, with 9 bases identical to TRBD1. Germline assignment: CDR1 LNHDA and CDR2 SQIVND (reference sequence). The junction had 11 bases not matched to a gene; V was cut back by 4 bases and J by 4 bases. The CDR3 spans 17 residues. The CDR3 sequence is CASSNLRRTGEYNEQFF. CDR3 coding DNA: TGTGCCAGTAGTAACCTGAGACGGACAGGGGAATACAATGAGCAGTTCTTC.

Regarding this clone: The sample has other DNA sequences that encode this CDR3 too. CDR3 in amino acids: CASGLVSSSGNTIYF. CDR3 nucleotides: TGTGCTAGTGGTTTGGTCTCGAGCTCTGGAAACACCATATATTTT. V is TRBV12-5 and J is TRBJ1-3; no definite D call. With 0 bases removed from V and 0 bases from J, the gap between germline ends came to 6 bases. Germline CDR1 reads LGHNT; CDR2 reads FRNRAP. The CDR3 spans 15 residues.

The chain joins TRBV6-1 to TRBJ2-1; 8 positions agree with TRBD1. Germline V gives CDR1 MNHNS, CDR2 SASEGT. V was clipped by 6 bases and J by 8 bases; unmatched bases: 9. The CDR3 totals 14 residues. The CDR3 loop is CASRSLTGVDEQFF. The CDR3, as DNA: TGTGCCAGCAGATCATTGACAGGGGTAGATGAGCAGTTCTTC.

The chain couples TRBV9 to TRBJ1-1, with D possibly TRBD1 on 5 matching bases. The germline V gene has CDR1 SGDLS and CDR2 YYNGEE. The CDR3 covers 14 residues. V was clipped by 2 bases and J by 1 base, with 9 bases between them. The chain's CDR3 is CASSVSQGNTEAFF. The CDR3, as DNA: TGTGCCAGCAGCGTTTCTCAGGGGAACACTGAAGCTTTCTTT.

J is TRBJ1-4 and V is TRBV27; 10 bases fit TRBD1. CDR1 and CDR2 from the germline V gene are MNHEY and SMNVEV (reference sequence). This CDR3 spans 15 amino acids. V gave up 2 bases and J gave up 7 bases; unmatched junction bases: 4. The CDR3: CASSLRGTGVEKLFF. The CDR3, as DNA: TGTGCCAGCAGTTTAAGGGGGACAGGGGTTGAAAAACTGTTTTTT.

This chain joins TRBV5-8 and TRBJ2-5; D not resolved. The J call may be in error: the DNA end matches TRBJ2-7 better. CDR1 is SGHTS and CDR2 is YDEGEE in the germline V gene. This CDR3 is 13 amino acids long. CDR3 in amino acids: CASTKRRGYEQYF. The CDR3 coding sequence is TGTGCCAGCACCAAACGCAGAGGATACGAGCAGTACTTC.

The J gene is TRBJ2-1, the V gene TRBV6-4, with 7 positions matching TRBD1. Looked up from germline, CDR1 is MRHNA and CDR2 is SNTAGT. This CDR3 contains 15 residues. V lost 4 bases and J lost 7; bases outside the gene matches: 10. The CDR3 DNA reads TGTGCCAGCAGTGCCCGAAGACAGGGTCCAAATGAGCAGTTCTTC. As protein: CASSARRQGPNEQFF.

About this clone itself: One end of the junction is discordant with germline, which a read error may explain. The chain has TRBV28 and TRBJ2-1, with D tentatively TRBD2 (5 bases). This CDR3 contains 15 residues. Germline CDR1 and CDR2: MDHEN and SYDVKM. The CDR3 DNA reads as TGTGCCAGCGGAGACACGGGAATCCTCTACATTGAGCAGTTCTTC. Encoded protein: CASGDTGILYIEQFF.

In its sample, this clone was seen once. The chain is built from TRBV18 and TRBJ1-1; D is possibly TRBD1 (5 bases). The CDR3 has 16 amino acids. Germline CDR1 and CDR2: KGHSH and LQKENI. Between the trimmed V and J ends, which lost 4 bases and 1 base, there was a span of 16 bases. CDR3 region: CASSRDGPLANTEAFF. CDR3 bases: TGTGCCAGCTCACGGGACGGACCCCTTGCGAACACTGAAGCTTTCTTT.

The genes are TRBV5-8 and TRBJ1-5, with D hard to call. This CDR3 has 17 residues. V lost 4 bases and J lost 0, with 17 bases in between. CDR1 is SGHTS, CDR2 YDEGEE, per germline. The CDR3 reads CASSGTETLYSNQPQHF. CDR3 coding DNA: TGTGCCAGCAGCGGTACAGAAACCCTATATAGCAATCAGCCCCAGCATTTT.

The V gene is TRBV5-6, the J gene TRBJ2-7, with 7 bases that match TRBD1. The CDR3 extends over 15 amino acids. Germline V gene data show CDR1 as SGHDT and CDR2 as YYEEEE. Trimming removed 6 bases from V and 1 base from J; junction bases left unmatched: 10. This CDR3 is CASTLFDRESYEQYF. The CDR3 bases are TGTGCCAGCACCCTATTCGACAGGGAATCCTACGAGCAGTACTTC.

The CDR3 reads CASTTSGGDYNEQFF. DNA of the CDR3: TGCGCCAGCACCACTAGCGGGGGGGACTACAATGAGCAGTTCTTC. This chain uses TRBV5-1 with TRBJ2-1; 13 nucleotides agree with TRBD2. This CDR3 is 15 amino acids long. Germline lookup yields CDR1 SGHRS and CDR2 YFSETQ. V lost 6 bases to trimming and J lost 3 bases; unmatched junction nucleotides: 3.

This clone was seen just once. This rearrangement joins TRBV7-9 to TRBJ2-3; D is unresolved. Trimming removed 1 base from V and 6 bases from J, with 11 bases in between. This CDR3 is built from 14 residues. CDR1 is SEHNR, CDR2 FQNEAQ, per germline (reference sequence). The CDR3 sequence: CASSLEQIADTQYF. The CDR3 nucleotides read TGTGCCAGCAGCTTAGAACAGATTGCGGATACGCAGTATTTT.

This chain connects TRBV20-1 to TRBJ2-5, with no clear D. V lost 4 bases, J lost 10 bases, and 13 bases lay in between. Germline CDR1 is DFQATT and CDR2 is SNEGSKA (reference sequence). CDR3 length equals 11 residues. The CDR3 region is CSANDINFQYF. As DNA, the CDR3 is TGCAGTGCTAACGACATCAATTTCCAGTACTTC.

The rearrangement uses TRBV7-8 and TRBJ1-2; D is uncertain. The V gene lost 5 bases and the J gene lost 6 bases, with 16 bases spanning the gap. The CDR3 consists of 14 residues. The germline V gene has CDR1 SGHVS and CDR2 FQNEAQ. The CDR3 region is CASSLRTDPHGYTF. CDR3 coding DNA: TGTGCCAGCAGCCTGAGGACGGACCCTCATGGCTACACCTTC.

The CDR3 sequence is CASSEIGTGGDEQYF. CDR3 DNA sequence: TGTGCCAGCAGTGAAATCGGGACAGGGGGCGACGAGCAGTACTTC. The chain carries TRBV6-1 and TRBJ2-7; 12 bases map to TRBD1. The CDR3 sequence is 15 residues long. Per the germline V gene, CDR1 is MNHNS and CDR2 is SASEGT. V dropped 2 bases and J dropped 5; count of bases not matched to a gene: 4.

The J gene is TRBJ1-1, the V gene TRBV9, with 10 bases lining up with TRBD1. Unmatched junction bases numbered 8, after V lost 6 bases and J lost 6 bases. The CDR3 runs 14 residues. Germline loops: CDR1 SGDLS, CDR2 YYNGEE. The CDR3 protein is CASTPPGQGPEAFF. The CDR3 DNA is TGTGCCAGCACCCCTCCGGGACAGGGGCCTGAAGCTTTCTTT. Drawing the rest from reference TRBV9 and TRBJ1-1, the complete variable domain is DSGVTQTPKHLITATGQRVTLRCSPRSGDLSVYWYQQSLDQGLQFLIQYYNGEERAKGNILERFSAQQFPDLHSELNLSSLELGDSALYFCASTPPGQGPEAFFGQGTRLTVV.

The V gene is TRBV12-5, the J gene TRBJ2-2, with 8 nucleotides matching TRBD1. Trimming at V came to 0 bases and at J to 2 bases, leaving 11 bases not matched to a gene. CDR1 is LGHNT and CDR2 is FRNRAP in the germline V gene. The CDR3 is 19 residues long. The CDR3 DNA follows: TGTGCTAGTGGTTTGGTACTTTACGGACAGGGATTCAACACCGGGGAGCTGTTTTTT. It is translated as CASGLVLYGQGFNTGELFF. The variable domain in full, completed from reference TRBV12-5 and TRBJ2-2, reads DARVTQTPRHKVTEMGQEVTMRCQPILGHNTVFWYRQTMMQGLELLAYFRNRAPLDDSGMPKDRFSAEMPDATLATLKIQPSEPRDSAVYFCASGLVLYGQGFNTGELFFGEGSRLTVL.

The chain employs TRBV5-1 and TRBJ2-7, with a tentative D call TRBD2 (6 bases). Between the trimmed V and J ends, which lost 0 bases and 0 bases, there was a span of 13 bases. This CDR3 has 16 residues. Germline lookup yields CDR1 SGHRS and CDR2 YFSETQ. The CDR3 loop reads CASSLANRGTSYEQYF. The DNA of the CDR3 is TGCGCCAGCAGCTTGGCCAATCGGGGGACCTCCTACGAGCAGTACTTC.

This chain links TRBV5-1 with TRBJ2-7; possibly TRBD2 for D (6 bases). The CDR3 consists of 16 residues. The germline gives CDR1 SGHRS, CDR2 YFSETQ. V lost 4 bases, J lost 6 bases, and 23 bases lay in between. In DNA, the CDR3 is TGCGCCAGCAGCCCCATTGATGGATTAATGGGGGGCGAGCAGTACTTC. Translating it yields CASSPIDGLMGGEQYF.

This chain links TRBV5-4 with TRBJ2-1, with D tentatively TRBD2 (7 bases). Trimming shortened V by 3 bases and J by 3 bases, and 16 bases separated the two germline ends. The CDR3 consists of 16 residues. Germline V gives CDR1 SGHNT, CDR2 YYREEE (reference sequence). This CDR3 is CASSSPPGGNYNEQFF. CDR3 sequence (DNA): TGTGCCAGCAGCTCGCCCCCGGGGGGCAACTACAATGAGCAGTTCTTC.

This clone was seen just once. The chain links TRBV5-1 to TRBJ2-3, with 8 bases matching TRBD2. This CDR3 has 16 residues. Germline lookup yields CDR1 SGHRS and CDR2 YFSETQ. J was trimmed by 2 bases and V by 1 base; bases with no gene match: 6. CDR3 sequence reads: CASSLRSGSYTDTQYF. The CDR3, as DNA: TGCGCCAGCAGCTTGAGAAGCGGGAGTTACACAGATACGCAGTATTTT.

On this clone: One end of the junction does not line up with germline, which may come from a read error. V is TRBV6-4 and J is TRBJ2-7; D may be TRBD2 (7 bases). CDR3 length: 17 amino acids. Germline V gene sequence: CDR1 MRHNA, CDR2 SNTAGT. CDR3 coding DNA: TGTGCCAGCAGTTACTCTACGGGGGGCCTCGCCCTCTACGAGCAGTACTTC. Translating gives CASSYSTGGLALYEQYF.

The rearrangement uses TRBV6-5 and TRBJ1-2; D gene uncertain. Trimming took off 0 bases at V and 4 bases at J, with 12 bases between the two ends. Per germline, CDR1 MNHEY and CDR2 SVGAGI. The CDR3 runs 15 residues. The CDR3 DNA is TGTGCCAGCAGTTACTCGATGAGCGGGGTCTATGGCTACACCTTC. This codes for CASSYSMSGVYGYTF.

The rearrangement joins TRBV6-5 to TRBJ2-7; 7 positions match TRBD2. J lost 7 bases, V lost 6 bases, and 15 bases had no gene match. Germline V CDR1 and CDR2: MNHEY, SVGAGI. The CDR3 has 15 amino acids. The CDR3 spells CASSSHGTNQEEQYF. The CDR3 bases are TGTGCCAGCAGCTCACATGGGACTAACCAGGAGGAGCAGTACTTC.

This chain joins TRBV30 and TRBJ1-2; 8 bases match TRBD1. The CDR3 is made up of 15 amino acids. Germline V gene data show CDR1 as GTSNPN and CDR2 as SVGIG (reference sequence). V dropped 6 bases and J dropped 7; count of bases not matched to a gene: 16. CDR3: CACYRDRSISFGYTF. The DNA for the CDR3 is TGTGCCTGCTACCGGGACAGGAGCATTTCGTTTGGCTACACCTTC.